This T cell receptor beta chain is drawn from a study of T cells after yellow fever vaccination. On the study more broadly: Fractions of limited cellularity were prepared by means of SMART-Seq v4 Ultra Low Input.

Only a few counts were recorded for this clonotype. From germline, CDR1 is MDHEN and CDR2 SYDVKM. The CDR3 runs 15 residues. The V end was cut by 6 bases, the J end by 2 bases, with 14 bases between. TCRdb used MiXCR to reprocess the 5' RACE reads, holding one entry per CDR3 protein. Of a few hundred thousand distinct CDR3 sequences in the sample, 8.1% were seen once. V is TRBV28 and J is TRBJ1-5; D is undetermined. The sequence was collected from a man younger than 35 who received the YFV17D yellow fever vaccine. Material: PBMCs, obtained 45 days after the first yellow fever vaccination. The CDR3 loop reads CASSLPRWGNQPQHF. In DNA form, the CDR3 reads TGTGCCAGCAGCCTCCCCCGTTGGGGCAATCAGCCCCAGCATTTT.